Presented here are 4 T cell receptor beta chains from one specimen sequenced in a study of blood T cells in healthy people across ages. The authors ran a second PCR of roughly 6 to 11 cycles using a sample-barcoded 5' primer and a J-beta primer mix. TCRdb independently ran MiXCR on the 5' RACE reads; one entry per CDR3 protein. This table holds some 1,500,000 distinct CDR3 sequences, 35% to 45% found once. What was sequenced was blood. The receptors come from a woman younger than 30 in good health.

This clonotype was found a few times. The DNA is left out, because the CDR3 cannot be placed on it with certainty; the CDR3 is given as TCRdb lists it. V usage is TRBV9 and J usage is TRBJ2-7; the tabulated D call, TRBD1, remains unverified against the DNA. The CDR3 contains 15 residues when both ends are counted. Looked up from germline, CDR1 is SGDLS and CDR2 is YYNGEE. The CDR3 here is CASSFGPGVAYEQYF.

The gene calls are TRBV24-1 and TRBJ2-3; TRBD2 aligns across 8 bases. The J segment lost 5 bases and the V segment lost 7 bases, leaving 10 bases of the junction unmatched. Germline V gene lookup returns CDR1 KGHDR and CDR2 SFDVKD. This CDR3 region has 15 residues. The CDR3 nucleotides are TGTGCCACCAGCCCCACGGCTAGCGGGTTAGATACGCAGTATTTT. Its protein product is CATSPTASGLDTQYF.

CDR3 residues: CSAQGGAGGYTF. The CDR3 nucleotides are TGCAGTGCCCAGGGGGGCGCGGGCGGCTACACCTTC. The rearrangement joins TRBV20-1 to TRBJ1-2; 7 bases map to TRBD1. The V and J ends lost 6 bases and 8 bases, in that order; junction bases with no gene match: 9. This CDR3 is built from 12 residues. Germline CDR1 is DFQATT and CDR2 is SNEGSKA (reference sequence).

This clonotype has just a few counts. The chain is built from TRBV4-1 and TRBJ2-1, with 11 bases identical to TRBD2. Trimming removed 1 base from V and 5 bases from J; junction bases left unmatched: 1. CDR1 MGHRA and CDR2 YSYEKL come from the germline V gene. CDR3 size: 15 residues. CDR3 nucleotides: TGCGCCAGCAGCCAAGTAGCGGGGGGGAACAATGAGCAGTTCTTC. Translated, it gives CASSQVAGGNNEQFF.